The clone carrying this TCR beta chain has a count of ten or more. What it binds is not known. This sample was taken from a study of T cell repertoires in cytomegalovirus infection. In the study overall: The authors used CMV epitopes that were HLA-C-restricted (recently identified) and HLA-B-restricted (well studied). CMV infection together with matching HLA type was indicated by public TCR beta signatures.

Study-level findings and limits: In two of eight donors, the top clonotype was HLA-C-restricted CMV-specific. Carriers of CMV plus the relevant HLA were identified by cumulative public TCR beta family frequency.

A single record per CDR3 protein comes from TCRdb applying MiXCR to the reads. The table lists roughly 700,000 distinct CDR3 sequences, around a third of them singletons, with about 20% in the top ten. This clonotype was obtained from a human donor in good health (CMV status not recorded). Some clones in this sample may be carry-over from other donors' samples. Source: cultured PBMCs, taken from culture after CMV antigen stimulation.

The CDR3 DNA is TGTGCCAGCAGCTCCCTCGGGGAAAGCTCCTACGAGCAGTACTTC. It encodes CASSSLGESSYEQYF. The V call is TRBV7-9, the J call TRBJ2-7, with D possibly TRBD2 on 5 matching bases. Trimming pared 4 bases from V and 0 bases from J, leaving 13 bases between. The CDR3 sequence is 15 residues long. Germline-derived CDR1 and CDR2 are SEHNR and FQNEAQ (reference sequence).